This T cell receptor beta chain was recorded in a study of T-cell memory formation after mild COVID-19. Germline V CDR1 and CDR2: MNHEY, SVGAGI. V was pared by 1 base and J by 7 bases, with 4 bases between. The CDR3 covers 12 residues. With regard to this clonotype: Its antigen is as yet unknown.

TCRdb called the 5' RACE reads again in MiXCR, with one record for every CDR3 protein. The sample holds 300,000 to 400,000 distinct CDR3 sequences; 25% to 30% are singletons and the top ten take about 13%. Findings and limits, study-wide: Contracting CD8+ clones were enriched in EMRA, CD4+ mainly in CM and EM.

The clonotype comes from an adult woman who had mild COVID-19 (a few samples of this study predate the infection). Cell type and time point are not known. Specimen: PBMCs or a T cell subset sorted from them (not recorded which). V gene TRBV6-5 combines with J gene TRBJ1-4; D remains unclear. In nucleotides, the CDR3 is TGTGCCAGCAGTTACTTAGGTGAAAAACTGTTTTTT. The encoded protein is CASSYLGEKLFF.